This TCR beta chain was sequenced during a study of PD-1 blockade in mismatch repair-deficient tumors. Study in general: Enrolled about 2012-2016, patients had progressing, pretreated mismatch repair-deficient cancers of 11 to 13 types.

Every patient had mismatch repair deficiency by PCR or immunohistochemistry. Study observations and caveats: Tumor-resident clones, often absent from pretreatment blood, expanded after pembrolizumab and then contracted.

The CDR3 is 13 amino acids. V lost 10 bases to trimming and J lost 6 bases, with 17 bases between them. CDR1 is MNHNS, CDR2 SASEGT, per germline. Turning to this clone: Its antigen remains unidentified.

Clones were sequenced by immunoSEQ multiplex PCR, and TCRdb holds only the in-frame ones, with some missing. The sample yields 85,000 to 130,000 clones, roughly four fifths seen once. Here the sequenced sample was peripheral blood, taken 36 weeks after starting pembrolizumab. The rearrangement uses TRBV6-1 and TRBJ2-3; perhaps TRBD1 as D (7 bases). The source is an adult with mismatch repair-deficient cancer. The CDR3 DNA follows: TGTGCCACCAGGGGGAGGACGGGTGATACGCAGTATTTT. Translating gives CATRGRTGDTQYF.